Below, 23 T cell receptor beta chains from the same sample are listed, as sequenced in a study of cytomegalovirus exposure and HLA in healthy donors. Both 60 Vbeta primers and 13 Jbeta primers went into the PCR. Profiling relied on immunoSEQ multiplex PCR, and the TCRdb table lists in-frame clones only, not all of them. The sample has 150,000 to 200,000 clones; around 76% are singletons. Sequenced material: PBMCs. All receptors come from a man aged 30 to 45 in good health and CMV-seronegative.

The J gene is TRBJ1-4, the V gene TRBV2; D gene unclear. V shed 4 bases and J shed 3 bases, with 15 bases lying between them. The CDR3 extends over 16 amino acids. CDR1 is SNHLY, CDR2 FYNNEI, per germline. In DNA, the CDR3 is TGTGCCAGCAGTGGCCGGGTTTCGCCGGCTAATGAAAAACTGTTTTTT. Its translation: CASSGRVSPANEKLFF.

V usage is TRBV10-1 and J usage is TRBJ2-1; D unclear. V was trimmed by 3 bases and J by 6 bases, leaving 6 bases between them. This CDR3 is 12 amino acids long. The germline V gene has CDR1 WNHNN and CDR2 SYGVQD (reference sequence). For the CDR3, the DNA is TGCGCCAGCAGTGATCCCCGCAATGAGCAGTTCTTC. The encoded protein is CASSDPRNEQFF.

The chain combines TRBV6-5 with TRBJ1-3, with 7 bases matching TRBD1. V dropped 6 bases and J dropped 0; count of bases not matched to a gene: 5. This CDR3 has 15 amino acids. Germline values: CDR1 MNHEY, CDR2 SVGAGI. DNA for the CDR3: TGTGCCAGCAGCAGACAGGGCAACTCTGGAAACACCATATATTTT. This gives the protein CASSRQGNSGNTIYF.

This chain links TRBV5-1 with TRBJ2-1, with 11 bases fitting TRBD2. Per the germline V gene, CDR1 is SGHRS and CDR2 is YFSETQ. Unmatched junction bases numbered 6, after V lost 0 bases and J lost 4 bases. This CDR3 contains 17 residues. CDR3 loop: CASSLVLAGGPYNEQFF. In DNA form, the CDR3 reads TGCGCCAGCAGCTTGGTTCTAGCGGGAGGCCCGTACAATGAGCAGTTCTTC. The entire variable domain, with the rest obtained from reference TRBV5-1 and TRBJ2-1, is as follows: KAGVTQTPRYLIKTRGQQVTLSCSPISGHRSVSWYQQTPGQGLQFLFEYFSETQRNKGNFPGRFSGRQFSNSRSEMNVSTLELGDSALYLCASSLVLAGGPYNEQFFGPGTRLTVL.

The V and J genes are TRBV7-9 and TRBJ1-6; the match to TRBD1 covers 8 bases. CDR1 is SEHNR and CDR2 is FQNEAQ in the germline V gene (reference sequence). This CDR3 region has 15 residues. The junction had 6 bases not matched to a gene; V was cut back by 2 bases and J by 9 bases. The CDR3 region has the DNA TGTGCCAGCAGCTTAATCCAGGGGGCAGGTTCACCCCTCCACTTT. Translating gives CASSLIQGAGSPLHF.

The chain uses TRBV2 and TRBJ2-7; 7 bases match TRBD1. CDR1 and CDR2 from the germline V gene are SNHLY and FYNNEI. The J segment lost 3 bases and the V segment lost 3 bases, leaving 8 bases of the junction unmatched. CDR3 size: 15 residues. CDR3 region: CASSDRQGVYYEQYF. In nucleotides, the CDR3 is TGTGCCAGCAGTGATCGGCAGGGGGTTTACTACGAGCAGTACTTC.

This chain connects TRBV5-1 to TRBJ2-7, with TRBD2 matching over 14 bases. This CDR3 region has 18 residues. With V trimmed by 4 bases and J by 3 bases, 12 bases remained unmatched. Germline assignment: CDR1 SGHRS and CDR2 YFSETQ. The CDR3 nucleotides read TGCGCCAGCAGCCCGGGCCGACTAGCGGGGGGGGCCTACTACGAGCAGTACTTC. Translation: CASSPGRLAGGAYYEQYF.

The genes are TRBV6-5 and TRBJ1-2; 7 bases fit TRBD1. Losses at the gene ends were 2 bases for V and 3 bases for J; bases not matched to a gene: 6. This CDR3 comprises 15 residues. Germline V gene data show CDR1 as MNHEY and CDR2 as SVGAGI. In DNA, the CDR3 is TGTGCCAGCAGTTACCTGACAGGGAGGCACTATGGCTACACCTTC. Its translation: CASSYLTGRHYGYTF.

This clone was counted once. The chain uses TRBV11-3 and TRBJ2-1, with 7 bases aligning to TRBD2. Germline values: CDR1 SGHNT, CDR2 YENEEA. The V segment lost 0 bases and the J segment 2 bases; nucleotides outside the gene matches: 4. The CDR3 extends over 16 amino acids. The chain's CDR3 is CASSLEGGDTYNEQFF. In DNA, the CDR3 is TGTGCCAGCAGCTTAGAGGGAGGGGATACCTACAATGAGCAGTTCTTC.

The V call is TRBV28, the J call TRBJ2-2; D may be TRBD2 (5 bases). This CDR3 has 15 residues. V dropped 2 bases and J dropped 1 base, with 8 bases sitting between them. Germline CDR1 MDHEN, CDR2 SYDVKM. The CDR3 spells CASSLTGVNTGELFF. CDR3 DNA: TGTGCCAGCAGTTTAACCGGGGTGAACACCGGGGAGCTGTTTTTT.

J is TRBJ2-5 and V is TRBV19; maybe TRBD2 (5 bases). The CDR3 is 16 amino acids. Germline CDR1 LNHDA, CDR2 SQIVND (reference sequence). Trimming removed 4 bases at V and 2 bases at J, with 17 bases between. DNA for the CDR3: TGTGCCAGTAGTAAAGGTACTAGAGGGAAACAAGAGACCCAGTACTTC. Translation gives CASSKGTRGKQETQYF.

V is TRBV25-1 and J is TRBJ2-3, with a weak D call TRBD1 (6 bases). The CDR3 runs to 15 residues. Germline loops: CDR1 MGHDK, CDR2 SYGVNS. Trimming shortened V by 3 bases and J by 2 bases, and 12 bases separated the two germline ends. The CDR3 DNA reads as TGTGCCAGCAGTGACGGGACATCCTACACAGATACGCAGTATTTT. Protein: CASSDGTSYTDTQYF. Complete variable domain (other parts from reference TRBV25-1 and TRBJ2-3): EADIYQTPRYLVIGTGKKITLECSQTMGHDKMYWYQQDPGMELHLIHYSYGVNSTEKGDLSSESTVSRIRTEHFPLTLESARPSHTSQYLCASSDGTSYTDTQYFGPGTRLTVL.

V gene TRBV28 combines with J gene TRBJ1-5, with a weak D call TRBD1 (5 bases). Germline V gene lookup returns CDR1 MDHEN and CDR2 SYDVKM. Trimming shortened V by 6 bases and J by 0 bases, and 15 bases separated the two germline ends. The CDR3 consists of 16 residues. DNA of the CDR3: TGTGCCAGCAGATGGGGGGGAACCAGTAGCAATCAGCCCCAGCATTTT. Protein sequence: CASRWGGTSSNQPQHF.

The gene calls are TRBV5-5 and TRBJ2-1; D perhaps matches TRBD2 (7 bases). V lost 4 bases and J 9 bases, leaving 23 bases between the germline ends. CDR3 length: 16 residues. Looked up from germline, CDR1 is SGHKS and CDR2 is YYEKEE (reference sequence). The CDR3 protein is CASSKPNTGGAFEQFF. For the CDR3, the DNA is TGTGCCAGCAGCAAGCCGAACACTGGGGGGGCTTTTGAGCAGTTCTTC.

The chain joins TRBV7-9 to TRBJ2-2; D is perhaps TRBD1 (6 bases). Germline loops: CDR1 SEHNR, CDR2 FQNEAQ (reference sequence). The CDR3 covers 17 residues. V lost 2 bases and J lost 2, with 15 bases in between. The CDR3 sequence: CASSLLGQGPNTGELFF. CDR3 DNA sequence: TGTGCCAGCAGCTTATTGGGACAAGGCCCAAACACCGGGGAGCTGTTTTTT.

V is TRBV2 and J is TRBJ2-1; 10 bases are a match to TRBD2. Per germline, CDR1 SNHLY and CDR2 FYNNEI. The CDR3 extends over 15 amino acids. The V and J ends lost 4 bases and 8 bases, in that order; junction bases with no gene match: 8. CDR3 loop: CASSAASGRSYEQFF. Written as DNA, the CDR3 is TGTGCCAGCAGTGCGGCTAGCGGGAGATCCTATGAGCAGTTCTTC. The whole variable domain, remainder taken from reference TRBV2 and TRBJ2-1, is EPEVTQTPSHQVTQMGQEVILRCVPISNHLYFYWYRQILGQKVEFLVSFYNNEISEKSEIFDDQFSVERPDGSNFTLKIRSTKLEDSAMYFCASSAASGRSYEQFFGPGTRLTVL.

The rearrangement links TRBV2 to TRBJ2-7; D is possibly TRBD2 (6 bases). The ends were cut back, 3 bases at V and 0 bases at J, with 6 bases in the middle. Germline-derived CDR1 and CDR2 are SNHLY and FYNNEI. The CDR3 totals 13 residues. CDR3 amino acids: CASSDGGSYEQYF. CDR3 sequence (DNA): TGTGCCAGCAGTGACGGGGGCTCCTACGAGCAGTACTTC.

The gene calls are TRBV2 and TRBJ1-4; no clear D. The CDR3 spans 16 residues. Germline loops: CDR1 SNHLY, CDR2 FYNNEI. Trimming cost V 6 bases and J 0 bases, with 14 bases left between them. CDR3 residues: CASRRVIQATNEKLFF. In DNA, the CDR3 is TGTGCCAGCAGGAGGGTCATACAAGCAACTAATGAAAAACTGTTTTTT. Looking up the rest from reference TRBV2 and TRBJ1-4 gives the full variable domain: EPEVTQTPSHQVTQMGQEVILRCVPISNHLYFYWYRQILGQKVEFLVSFYNNEISEKSEIFDDQFSVERPDGSNFTLKIRSTKLEDSAMYFCASRRVIQATNEKLFFGSGTQLSVL.

This chain uses TRBV9 with TRBJ2-3; 13 nucleotides align to TRBD2. Germline V CDR1 and CDR2: SGDLS, YYNGEE. The junction had 8 bases not matched to a gene; V was cut back by 4 bases and J by 6 bases. This CDR3 is 16 amino acids long. CDR3 in DNA: TGTGCCAGCAGCACGACTAGCGGGAGGCCCCCGGATACGCAGTATTTT. It specifies CASSTTSGRPPDTQYF.

CDR3 in DNA: TGCAGCGTTGAAGCCCCCACAGCCTATACGCAGTATTTT. Protein product: CSVEAPTAYTQYF. The V and J genes are TRBV29-1 and TRBJ2-3; D ambiguous. Deletions cut 1 base from V and 7 bases from J, with 12 bases between. Germline values: CDR1 SQVTM, CDR2 ANQGSEA. The CDR3 runs to 13 residues.

The rearrangement joins TRBV29-1 to TRBJ2-7; tentatively, D is TRBD2 (6 bases). Trimming pared 7 bases from V and 3 bases from J, leaving 10 bases between. Germline CDR1 and CDR2: SQVTM and ANQGSEA. The CDR3 loop spans 11 amino acids. The CDR3 protein is CSAGRGYEQYF. The CDR3 nucleotides are TGCAGCGCTGGGCGGGGCTACGAGCAGTACTTC.

This chain links TRBV9 with TRBJ2-2; perhaps TRBD1 as D (5 bases). Germline lookup yields CDR1 SGDLS and CDR2 YYNGEE. CDR3 size: 12 residues. The V end was cut by 4 bases, the J end by 6 bases, with 7 bases between. The CDR3 region is CASSRGSGELFF. The DNA of the CDR3 is TGTGCCAGCAGCAGGGGCTCCGGGGAGCTGTTTTTT.

The chain combines TRBV28 with TRBJ2-1; D is possibly TRBD1 (5 bases). The V and J ends lost 6 bases and 4 bases respectively, with 10 bases between them. Germline values: CDR1 MDHEN, CDR2 SYDVKM. This CDR3 is 13 amino acids long. CDR3 residues: CASRIRGYNEQFF. The CDR3 nucleotides are TGTGCCAGCAGAATAAGGGGTTACAATGAGCAGTTCTTC.